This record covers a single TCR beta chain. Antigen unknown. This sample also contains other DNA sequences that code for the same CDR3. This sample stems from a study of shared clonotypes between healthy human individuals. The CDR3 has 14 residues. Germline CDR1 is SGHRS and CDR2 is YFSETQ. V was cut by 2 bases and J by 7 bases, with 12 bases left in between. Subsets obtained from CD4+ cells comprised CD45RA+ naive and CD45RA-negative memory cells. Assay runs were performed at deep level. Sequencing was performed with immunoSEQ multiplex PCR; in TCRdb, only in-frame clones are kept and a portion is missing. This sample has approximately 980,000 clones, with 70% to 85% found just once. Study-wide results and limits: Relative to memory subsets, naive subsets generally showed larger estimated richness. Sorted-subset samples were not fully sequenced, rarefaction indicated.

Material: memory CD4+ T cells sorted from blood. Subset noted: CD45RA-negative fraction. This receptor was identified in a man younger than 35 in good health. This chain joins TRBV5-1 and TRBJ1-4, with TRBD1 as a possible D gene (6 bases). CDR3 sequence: CASSLGGLGEKLFF. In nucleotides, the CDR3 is TGCGCCAGCAGCTTAGGGGGTCTCGGTGAAAAACTGTTTTTT.